Listed below are T cell receptor beta chains from one sample, sequenced in a study of cytotoxic CD8 clonotypes in ibrutinib-treated CLL. The repertoire was sequenced with immunoSEQ multiplex PCR; TCRdb's copy has only in-frame clones and lacks some. The sample includes 250,000 to 350,000 clones, roughly 76% of them seen just once. Material: PBMCs, obtained at disease progression, from a patient treated with ibrutinib. The receptors here all came from a human donor with chronic lymphocytic leukemia. Both conserved end residues are part of each CDR3. D genes are given only for firm matches. Clone size is given for some rows only: seen once, a few or many times, or a class if the clone is expanded.

d_gene | j_gene | v_gene | len | abundance | CDR3nt | CDR3aa
- | TRBJ1-3 | TRBV7-9 | 14 | - | TGTGCCAGCAGCCGACGACAGGCTGGAAACACCATATATTTT | CASSRRQAGNTIYF
TRBD2 | TRBJ2-1 | TRBV5-4 | 19 | - | TGTGCCAGTGGATATTTAGCGGGAGGGGCTTCAACATCCTACAATGAGCAGTTCTTC | CASGYLAGGASTSYNEQFF
TRBD1 | TRBJ2-3 | TRBV29-1 | 13 | - | TGCAGCGTTACAGGGGACCTCACAGATACGCAGTATTTT | CSVTGDLTDTQYF
TRBD1 | TRBJ2-5 | TRBV7-9 | 17 | once | TGTGCCAGCAGCCCCTCACAGACAGGGGGATCAAGACAGACCCAGTACTTC | CASSPSQTGGSRQTQYF
- | TRBJ2-7 | TRBV10-3 | 17 | - | TGTGCCATCAGTGAGTCGAAGGGGGTTCCCCTTGCCTACGAGCAGTACTTC | CAISESKGVPLAYEQYF
TRBD1 | TRBJ1-3 | TRBV5-6 | 14 | - | TGTGCCAGCAGCTTCGGGGACAGCCGAAACACCATATATTTT | CASSFGDSRNTIYF
TRBD1 | TRBJ1-4 | TRBV29-1 | 14 | - | TGCAGCGTTGGGGGACAGACAACTAATGAAAAACTGTTTTTT | CSVGGQTTNEKLFF
- | TRBJ1-3 | TRBV2 | 16 | once | TGTGCCAGCAGACGACAGTTGCTAAGTTCTGGAAACACCATATATTTT | CASRRQLLSSGNTIYF
- | TRBJ1-2 | TRBV29-1 | 15 | - | TGCAGCGTTGAAGGGGGGTTAGGGACTAACTATGGCTACACCTTC | CSVEGGLGTNYGYTF
TRBD1 | TRBJ1-2 | TRBV27 | 13 | few | TGTGCCAGCAGTCTACCAGGGGGCGCGGGCTACACCTTC | CASSLPGGAGYTF
- | TRBJ2-7 | TRBV2 | 16 | - | TGTGCCAGCAGTCCGTGGGTAGGGACCCCGGGCCACGAGCAGTACTTC | CASSPWVGTPGHEQYF
TRBD1 | TRBJ2-3 | TRBV27 | 18 | - | TGTGCCAGCAGTTTATCTTCACAGGGGATTGAGAGCACAGATACGCAGTATTTT | CASSLSSQGIESTDTQYF
- | TRBJ2-3 | TRBV7-9 | 16 | - | TGTGCCAGCAGCCCGAGGGGGGGTCCGAGCACAGATACGCAGTATTTT | CASSPRGGPSTDTQYF
- | TRBJ2-3 | TRBV7-3 | 12 | once | TGTGCCAGCAGCTTTTCCGGGGGTACGCAGTATTTT | CASSFSGGTQYF
- | TRBJ1-5 | TRBV18 | 14 | - | TGTGCCAGCTCACCAGGGGTGCGGAATCAGCCCCAGCATTTT | CASSPGVRNQPQHF
- | TRBJ1-1 | TRBV7-9 | 17 | once | TGTGCCAGCAGCTTAGTCCGGATAAGCGACTTAGACACTGAAGCTTTCTTT | CASSLVRISDLDTEAFF
- | TRBJ1-1 | TRBV6-6 | 15 | once | TGTGCCAGCACCTACGAGGGGGGGCTCGGACCTGAAGCTTTCTTT | CASTYEGGLGPEAFF
TRBD2 | TRBJ2-1 | TRBV7-8 | 19 | - | TGTGCCAGCAGCTTATGGGCGGGAGGGCCCCTTTTGTCCTCCAATGAGCAGTTCTTC | CASSLWAGGPLLSSNEQFF
- | TRBJ2-7 | TRBV5-4 | 13 | - | TGTGCCAGCAGCCGGGGAAGGGCCTACGAGCAGTACTTC | CASSRGRAYEQYF
TRBD1 | TRBJ1-4 | TRBV2 | 14 | - | TGTGCCAGCAGTTCAGGGGGACGTAATGAAAAACTGTTTTTT | CASSSGGRNEKLFF
TRBD2 | TRBJ2-3 | TRBV9 | 15 | - | TGTGCCAGCAGCGTAGAGCGGGGAGGGAGGGATACGCAGTATTTT | CASSVERGGRDTQYF
TRBD2 | TRBJ2-7 | TRBV4-3 | 17 | once | TGCGCCAGCAGCCAAGAGCGACTACTAGCGGGAGGGTACGAGCAGTACTTC | CASSQERLLAGGYEQYF
- | TRBJ2-7 | TRBV9 | 16 | - | TGTGCCAGCAGCGTAGGTTGGCAGGTCCCTACCTACGAGCAGTACTTC | CASSVGWQVPTYEQYF
- | TRBJ2-1 | TRBV29-1 | 12 | - | TGCAGCGTTGACGCCTGGAAAAATGAGCAGTTCTTC | CSVDAWKNEQFF
- | TRBJ2-1 | TRBV6-1 | 14 | - | TGTGCCAGCAGTGAAGCGCCCTCATTGGATGAGCAGTTCTTC | CASSEAPSLDEQFF
- | TRBJ2-3 | TRBV5-1 | 17 | - | TGCGCCAGCAGCTCGTCGACGGCGATCATGGGGCCTGATACGCAGTATTTT | CASSSSTAIMGPDTQYF
TRBD2 | TRBJ2-7 | TRBV2 | 12 | - | TGTGCCAGCAGTGAAGTGCGCGGGAGGGTTTACTTC | CASSEVRGRVYF
- | TRBJ2-1 | TRBV6-6 | 13 | - | TGTGCCAGCAGTTACCCCAGTCACAATGAGCAGTTCTTC | CASSYPSHNEQFF
TRBD1 | TRBJ1-2 | TRBV13 | 14 | - | TGTGCCAGCAGCACAATACAGGGGGCGGATGGCTACACCTTC | CASSTIQGADGYTF
- | TRBJ1-2 | TRBV5-6 | 12 | - | TGTGCCAGCAGCTTGGCAGATTATGGCTACACCTTC | CASSLADYGYTF
- | TRBJ1-5 | TRBV6-1 | 14 | - | TGTGCCAGCAGTGCGGTGGGAAGCAATCAGCCCCAGCATTTT | CASSAVGSNQPQHF
- | TRBJ1-1 | TRBV2 | 14 | few | TGTGCCAGCATCCGCAGGGGTTACGGCACTGAAGCTTTCTTT | CASIRRGYGTEAFF
- | TRBJ1-5 | TRBV2 | 15 | - | TGTGCCAGCAGTGTACGGGACTGGGGCAATCAGCCCCAGCATTTT | CASSVRDWGNQPQHF
TRBD1 | TRBJ1-2 | TRBV4-1 | 17 | - | TGCGCCAGCAGCCAAGGATGGACAGGCCGGGGTAACTATGGCTACACCTTC | CASSQGWTGRGNYGYTF
- | TRBJ1-2 | TRBV5-1 | 15 | - | TGCGCCAGCAGCTGGAGGACCCCGGGCCACTATGGCTACACCTTC | CASSWRTPGHYGYTF
- | TRBJ2-7 | TRBV18 | 13 | - | TGTGCCAGCTCACCACTTTGGGGCTACGAGCAGTACTTC | CASSPLWGYEQYF
- | TRBJ2-6 | TRBV9 | 16 | - | TGTGCCAGCAGCGTAGTACCTAGCTCTGGGGCCAACGTCCTGACTTTC | CASSVVPSSGANVLTF
- | TRBJ2-3 | TRBV11-2 | 11 | - | TGTGCCAGCAGCTTACTTGATACGCAGTATTTT | CASSLLDTQYF
- | TRBJ1-2 | TRBV28 | 14 | few | TGTGCCAGCACCAATTCCCGGACAGTTGATGGCTACACCTTC | CASTNSRTVDGYTF
TRBD1 | TRBJ2-7 | TRBV5-1 | 12 | few | TGCGCCAGCAGCGGGGACAGTTACGAGCAGTACTTC | CASSGDSYEQYF
TRBD2 | TRBJ2-7 | TRBV11-3 | 13 | - | TGTGCCAGCAGCTCGCTAGCGGGGATGGAGCAGTACTTC | CASSSLAGMEQYF
- | TRBJ2-5 | TRBV11-2 | 16 | - | TGTGCCAGCAGCTCCATGTCAATATTTACCCAAGAGACCCAGTACTTC | CASSSMSIFTQETQYF
- | TRBJ1-5 | TRBV11-2 | 17 | - | TGTGCCAGCAGCTTAGGCGTTAGCAGCCTGGGCAATCAGCCCCAGCATTTT | CASSLGVSSLGNQPQHF
- | TRBJ2-7 | TRBV28 | 13 | - | TGTGCCAGCAGCCCCGACAGATTCTACGAGCAGTACTTC | CASSPDRFYEQYF
- | TRBJ2-3 | TRBV19 | 15 | - | TGTGCCAGTAGTATTCCAGCAGGAATCACAGATACGCAGTATTTT | CASSIPAGITDTQYF
- | TRBJ2-7 | TRBV5-6 | 16 | - | TGTGCCAGCAGCTTGGGTGGCGGGCAGGATCACTACGAGCAGTACTTC | CASSLGGGQDHYEQYF
- | TRBJ2-3 | TRBV20-1 | 11 | - | TGCAGTGCTAGGCAAGGAGATACGCAGTATTTT | CSARQGDTQYF
TRBD2 | TRBJ2-7 | TRBV7-3 | 14 | - | TGTGCCAGCAGCTTAACCGGGACTAGCGTCGAGCAGTACTTC | CASSLTGTSVEQYF
- | TRBJ1-4 | TRBV9 | 14 | - | TGTGCCAGCAGCGCGGGGGGTACTAATGAAAAACTGTTTTTT | CASSAGGTNEKLFF
- | TRBJ1-5 | TRBV4-1 | 15 | - | TGCGCCAGCAGCCAAGATAACGGGGCCGGACAGCCCCAGCATTTT | CASSQDNGAGQPQHF
- | TRBJ2-7 | TRBV7-9 | 12 | few | TGTGCCAGCAGCTTCGAGCTCTACGAGCAGTACTTC | CASSFELYEQYF
- | TRBJ1-2 | TRBV15 | 14 | - | TGTGCCACCAGCAGGTCTACAGGGTTTGCTGGCTACACCTTC | CATSRSTGFAGYTF
- | TRBJ2-1 | TRBV25-1 | 12 | - | TGTGCCAGCAGTGGCTCCTACAATGAGCAGTTCTTC | CASSGSYNEQFF